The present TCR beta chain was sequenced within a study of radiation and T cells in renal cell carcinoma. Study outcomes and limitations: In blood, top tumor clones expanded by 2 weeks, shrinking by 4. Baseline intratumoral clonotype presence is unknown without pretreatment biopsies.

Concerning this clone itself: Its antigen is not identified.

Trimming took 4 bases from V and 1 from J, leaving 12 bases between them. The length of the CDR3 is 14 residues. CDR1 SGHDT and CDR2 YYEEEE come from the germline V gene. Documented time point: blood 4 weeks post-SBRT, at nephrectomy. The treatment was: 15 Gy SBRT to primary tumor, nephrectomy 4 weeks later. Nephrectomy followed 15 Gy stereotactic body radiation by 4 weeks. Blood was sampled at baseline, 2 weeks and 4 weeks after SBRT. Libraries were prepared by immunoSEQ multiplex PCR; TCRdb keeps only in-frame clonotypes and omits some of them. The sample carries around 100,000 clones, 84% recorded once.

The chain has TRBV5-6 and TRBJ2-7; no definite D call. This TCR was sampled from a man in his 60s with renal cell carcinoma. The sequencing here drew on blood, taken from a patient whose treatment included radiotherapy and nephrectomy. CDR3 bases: TGTGCCAGCAGCGCCACTCACGAATCCTACGAGCAGTACTTC. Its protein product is CASSATHESYEQYF.